Below, one T cell receptor beta chain is given with its context. The target antigen is unknown. PCR employed 60 Vbeta and 13 Jbeta primers. The table came from immunoSEQ multiplex PCR; TCRdb's copy has only in-frame clones and leaves some out. The sample lists 200,000 to 250,000 clones; 76% were seen once. This entry comes from a study of cytomegalovirus exposure and HLA in healthy donors. General study points: In a later analysis, V- and J-gene trimming of beta chains associated with a DCLRE1C missense variant, replicated independently. When a later analysis compared HLA-associated TCR beta chains with equally common others, the HLA-associated chains turned out to be more clonally expanded and to have lower generation probabilities.

The sequenced material came from PBMCs. This sequence originates from a young man in good health and CMV-seronegative.

The CDR3 protein is CASSPGTSGTGELFF. DNA of the CDR3: TGTGCCAGCAGCCCCGGGACTAGCGGGACCGGGGAGCTGTTTTTT. V gene TRBV11-3 combines with J gene TRBJ2-2; 12 bases are shared with TRBD2. Germline trimming cut 5 bases from V and 5 bases from J; bases unmatched to any gene: 3. Germline V gives CDR1 SGHNT, CDR2 YENEEA. The CDR3 totals 15 residues.